The 30 T cell receptor beta chains given below trace back to one sample, sequenced in a study of PD-L1 blockade in urothelial cancer (dated 2017 in TCRdb). The receptor library was made with the immunoSEQ multiplex PCR assay. This immuneACCESS table, as held by TCRdb, lists in-frame sequences with V and J called but not all clones. Of the missing ones, under half trace to an unresolved V gene in checked studies; the others have no known cause. Recorded for this sample are 56,000 or so clones; around 83% of them occurred a single time. The top ten hold 2.9% of the sample. The sequences come from PBMCs, collected around atezolizumab (anti-PD-L1) treatment. These receptors all come from a man aged 50-59 years with urothelial cancer.

The rearrangement links TRBV18 to TRBJ2-2; the D is unclear. The CDR3 sequence is 13 residues long. V lost 3 bases and J 5 bases, leaving 7 bases between the germline ends. In germline, CDR1 is KGHSH, CDR2 LQKENI. The CDR3 DNA reads TGTGCCAGCTCACCGGGCGAAACCGGGGAGCTGTTTTTT. It translates to CASSPGETGELFF.

J is TRBJ2-5 and V is TRBV28; the match to TRBD1 covers 9 bases. Trimming cost V 3 bases and J 1 base; bases outside gene matches: 6. Germline lookup yields CDR1 MDHEN and CDR2 SYDVKM. CDR3 length: 16 amino acids. The CDR3 DNA is TGTGCCAGCAGTTTTCCGACAGGGGGGGGCCAAGAGACCCAGTACTTC. Protein: CASSFPTGGGQETQYF.

The genes are TRBV4-1 and TRBJ2-5; TRBD2 matches 8 bases. With 3 bases clipped from V and 4 bases from J, the junction kept 10 bases outside the gene matches. The CDR3 has 16 amino acids. Germline V lookup: CDR1 MGHRA, CDR2 YSYEKL. The CDR3 region has the DNA TGCGCCAGCAGCCAGAAAAACGGGGGGGGAGGAGAGACCCAGTACTTC. Its translation is CASSQKNGGGGETQYF.

This clone was seen only once. This chain connects TRBV27 to TRBJ1-4; D not certain. Germline-derived CDR1 and CDR2 are MNHEY and SMNVEV (reference sequence). The CDR3 spans 16 residues. V was trimmed by 6 bases and J by 0 bases, leaving 14 bases between them. CDR3 coding DNA: TGTGCCAGCAGCGGGAAACCGCAAACAACTAATGAAAAACTGTTTTTT. This translates into CASSGKPQTTNEKLFF.

V is TRBV6-5 and J is TRBJ2-7, with D perhaps TRBD1 (5 bases). V lost 5 bases to trimming and J lost 6 bases, with 17 bases between them. Germline assignment: CDR1 MNHEY and CDR2 SVGAGI. The CDR3 has 14 amino acids. The CDR3, as DNA: TGTGCCAGCAGTCCCGACAGTACTCGTCGCGAGCAGTACTTC. This gives the protein CASSPDSTRREQYF.

V gene TRBV5-1 combines with J gene TRBJ1-5; 9 nucleotides agree with TRBD1. Trimming took 1 base from V and 4 from J; bases not matched to a gene: 3. Looked up from germline, CDR1 is SGHRS and CDR2 is YFSETQ. CDR3 length equals 15 residues. The CDR3 DNA sequence: TGCGCCAGCAGCTTGACGGGACAGGGTAATCAGCCCCAGCATTTT. Its translation: CASSLTGQGNQPQHF.

The chain carries TRBV7-6 and TRBJ1-4; 10 nucleotides align to TRBD1. V shed 3 bases and J 7 bases; nucleotides not matched to a gene: 2. Germline V lookup: CDR1 SGHVS, CDR2 FNYEAQ. The CDR3 is made up of 14 amino acids. In nucleotides, the CDR3 is TGTGCCAGCAGCTTGACAGGGGGCGGTGAAAAACTGTTTTTT. It is translated as CASSLTGGGEKLFF.

This clone was detected a few times. The chain combines TRBV4-1 with TRBJ1-5; D unclear. The CDR3 contains 13 residues. Trimming pared 4 bases from V and 2 bases from J, leaving 6 bases between. The germline V gene encodes CDR1 MGHRA and CDR2 YSYEKL. This CDR3 is CASSPSGNQPQHF. The CDR3, as DNA: TGCGCCAGCAGCCCGTCCGGCAATCAGCCCCAGCATTTT.

The CDR3 DNA follows: TGCGCCAGCAGCTTGGAGAGGGCCACAGATACGCAGTATTTT. Its translation: CASSLERATDTQYF. The chain uses TRBV5-1 and TRBJ2-3; the D gene is possibly TRBD2 (5 bases). Germline CDR1 and CDR2: SGHRS and YFSETQ. The CDR3 runs to 14 residues. V lost 0 bases and J lost 2, with 7 bases in between.

The chain recombines TRBV9 with TRBJ2-1; D call uncertain. V was trimmed by 3 bases and J by 3 bases, leaving 7 bases between them. Germline V gives CDR1 SGDLS, CDR2 YYNGEE. CDR3 length: 13 residues. CDR3 in DNA: TGTGCCAGCAGCGCCGAGGTCTACAATGAGCAGTTCTTC. Translation: CASSAEVYNEQFF.

This clone was counted once. The chain employs TRBV10-3 and TRBJ1-2; possible D gene TRBD1, 6 bases. V was cut by 4 bases and J by 5 bases, with 20 bases left in between. CDR3 length: 16 amino acids. Germline V gene lookup returns CDR1 ENHRY and CDR2 SYGVKD. DNA of the CDR3: TGTGCCATCAGTGCCCCCGACAGGTCAAGCTTTTATGGCTACACCTTC. Its translation is CAISAPDRSSFYGYTF.

Only a few counts were recorded for this clone. The chain carries TRBV28 and TRBJ1-3, with D perhaps matching TRBD1 (6 bases). Trimming cost V 11 bases and J 0 bases, with 11 bases left between them. In germline, CDR1 is MDHEN, CDR2 SYDVKM. CDR3 length: 13 residues. The CDR3 nucleotides are TGTGCCGCCCGACAGGACTCTGGAAACACCATATATTTT. This gives the protein CAARQDSGNTIYF.

The chain recombines TRBV19 with TRBJ1-5; weak D call: TRBD1 (5 bases). From germline, CDR1 is LNHDA and CDR2 SQIVND (reference sequence). Trimming stripped 7 bases from V and 7 bases from J, with 20 bases between. CDR3 size: 15 residues. This chain's CDR3 is CASITKIGGGQPQHF. CDR3 DNA sequence: TGTGCCAGTATCACCAAGATCGGGGGAGGGCAGCCCCAGCATTTT.

This clone was found once. The chain recombines TRBV9 with TRBJ2-6; D is unclear. Germline CDR1 reads SGDLS; CDR2 reads YYNGEE. V was cut by 0 bases and J by 0 bases, with 7 bases left in between. The length of the CDR3 is 16 residues. The CDR3 DNA reads TGTGCCAGCAGCGTAGGAGTCCTCTCTGGGGCCAACGTCCTGACTTTC. It is translated as CASSVGVLSGANVLTF.

This rearrangement joins TRBV6-6 to TRBJ2-5, with D perhaps TRBD1 (6 bases). V lost 5 bases, J lost 5 bases, and 15 bases lay in between. Germline values: CDR1 MNHNY, CDR2 SVGAGI (reference sequence). The CDR3 runs to 14 residues. DNA of the CDR3: TGTGCCAGCAGTACTCCCTCGCAGGGGGAGACCCAGTACTTC. It is translated as CASSTPSQGETQYF.

This chain links TRBV25-1 with TRBJ1-4; D is uncertain. V was clipped by 1 base and J by 5 bases, with 14 bases between them. Germline V gene sequence: CDR1 MGHDK, CDR2 SYGVNS. The CDR3 spans 16 residues. CDR3 loop: CASSESRNSRNEKLFF. The CDR3 DNA is TGTGCCAGCAGTGAATCCCGGAATAGCAGAAATGAAAAACTGTTTTTT.

The chain combines TRBV28 with TRBJ2-7; no clear D gene. V dropped 1 base and J dropped 7 bases, with 8 bases sitting between them. The CDR3 is made up of 12 amino acids. Germline lookup yields CDR1 MDHEN and CDR2 SYDVKM. The CDR3 bases are TGTGCCAGCAGTTTATTGGGCACGGAGCAGTACTTC. Translated, it gives CASSLLGTEQYF. The full variable domain, completed using reference TRBV28 and TRBJ2-7, is DVKVTQSSRYLVKRTGEKVFLECVQDMDHENMFWYRQDPGLGLRLIYFSYDVKMKEKGDIPEGYSVSREKKERFSLILESASTNQTSMYLCASSLLGTEQYFGPGTRLTVT.

J is TRBJ1-2 and V is TRBV28, with 7 nucleotides matching TRBD1. This CDR3 has 18 residues. Germline CDR1 MDHEN, CDR2 SYDVKM. After removal of 4 bases from V and 1 base from J, the junction contained 15 bases not matched to a gene. This CDR3 is CASSSPTGPSYYNYGYTF. The DNA of the CDR3 is TGTGCCAGCAGTTCCCCGACAGGGCCCTCATACTATAACTATGGCTACACCTTC.

The genes are TRBV19 and TRBJ2-1; a possible D gene is TRBD2 (6 bases). Trimming shortened V by 10 bases and J by 7 bases, and 20 bases separated the two germline ends. The CDR3 is 14 residues long. The germline V gene encodes CDR1 LNHDA and CDR2 SQIVND (reference sequence). DNA for the CDR3: TGTGCCACTATGCCCAGTGGGAGGAGGAATGAGCAGTTCTTC. Encoded protein: CATMPSGRRNEQFF. Combining the CDR3 with reference TRBV19 and TRBJ2-1 gives the whole variable domain DGGITQSPKYLFRKEGQNVTLSCEQNLNHDAMYWYRQDPGQGLRLIYYSQIVNDFQKGDIAEGYSVSREKKESFPLTVTSAQKNPTAFYLCATMPSGRRNEQFFGPGTRLTVL.

The rearrangement joins TRBV6-5 to TRBJ2-7, with D perhaps TRBD1 (9 bases). The CDR3 covers 14 residues. V was shortened by 9 bases and J by 0 bases, with 15 bases between the two germline ends. The V gene's germline CDR1 is MNHEY and CDR2 SVGAGI. The CDR3 region has the DNA TGTGCCAGTGGACAGGGGACTAGCTCCTACGAGCAGTACTTC. Translation gives CASGQGTSSYEQYF.

This chain uses TRBV9 with TRBJ2-1, with 8 bases fitting TRBD2. Trimming cost V 3 bases and J 6 bases; bases outside gene matches: 11. Per germline, CDR1 SGDLS and CDR2 YYNGEE. CDR3 length equals 16 residues. CDR3 protein: CASSARGLALINEQFF. For the CDR3, the DNA is TGTGCCAGCAGCGCCAGAGGACTAGCCCTAATCAATGAGCAGTTCTTC.

This sequence joins TRBV4-2 and TRBJ2-1, with 13 bases lining up with TRBD2. The CDR3 contains 18 residues. The J segment lost 10 bases and the V segment lost 0 bases, leaving 12 bases of the junction unmatched. The germline V gene has CDR1 LGHNA and CDR2 YNFKEQ. The CDR3 spells CASSQEISGTSGTSEQFF. DNA of the CDR3: TGTGCCAGCAGCCAAGAGATTTCCGGGACTAGCGGGACCTCGGAGCAGTTCTTC.

The V call is TRBV6-5, the J call TRBJ2-7; TRBD2 might be the D (5 bases). The germline gives CDR1 MNHEY, CDR2 SVGAGI. The germline V and J ends were trimmed by 0 bases and 2 bases, with 8 bases remaining between them. CDR3 length: 14 amino acids. The CDR3 spells CASSYSGITYEQYF. DNA for the CDR3: TGTGCCAGCAGTTACTCCGGGATCACCTACGAGCAGTACTTC.

This clone was recorded once. This chain connects TRBV6-5 to TRBJ2-3, with a weak D call TRBD2 (6 bases). Germline V CDR1 and CDR2: MNHEY, SVGAGI. This CDR3 is built from 16 residues. V was pared by 0 bases and J by 4 bases, with 14 bases between. In DNA form, the CDR3 reads TGTGCCAGCAGTTACTCTGTCGGGAGTAGAGCAGATACGCAGTATTTT. Its translation: CASSYSVGSRADTQYF.

The chain uses TRBV11-3 and TRBJ2-1; D is uncertain. V gave up 3 bases and J gave up 2 bases, with 11 bases separating them. In germline, CDR1 is SGHNT, CDR2 YENEEA. The CDR3 has 15 amino acids. DNA of the CDR3: TGTGCCAGCAGCTTTGGCGGAGTGGCCTACAATGAGCAGTTCTTC. Amino acids: CASSFGGVAYNEQFF.

Details on this clone: Other nucleotide sequences from this sample produce the same CDR3. The chain recombines TRBV27 with TRBJ2-5; possible D gene TRBD1, 6 bases. Germline V gene data show CDR1 as MNHEY and CDR2 as SMNVEV (reference sequence). V lost 6 bases and J lost 2, with 10 bases in between. The CDR3 runs 13 residues. The CDR3 loop is CASRGHLQETQYF. The CDR3, as DNA: TGTGCCAGCAGGGGACACTTACAAGAGACCCAGTACTTC.

The chain carries TRBV28 and TRBJ1-6; maybe TRBD1 (6 bases). V lost 6 bases and J 7 bases, leaving 13 bases between the germline ends. Germline values: CDR1 MDHEN, CDR2 SYDVKM. This CDR3 comprises 14 residues. The CDR3 nucleotides read TGTGCCAGCAGAACAGGGTCTTTCAATTCACCCCTCCACTTT. Residues: CASRTGSFNSPLHF.

The chain links TRBV6-6 to TRBJ2-7; D is ambiguous. The V gene's germline CDR1 is MNHNY and CDR2 SVGAGI (reference sequence). The CDR3 has 14 amino acids. Trimming took 2 bases from V and 5 from J, leaving 13 bases between them. The CDR3 protein is CASSYDPGSHEQYF. CDR3 DNA: TGTGCCAGCAGTTACGATCCAGGTTCCCACGAGCAGTACTTC.

The V gene is TRBV14, the J gene TRBJ2-1, with 7 bases that match TRBD2. V lost 4 bases to trimming and J lost 3 bases; unmatched junction nucleotides: 12. CDR1 is SGHDN, CDR2 FVKESK, per germline. This CDR3 has 17 amino acids. The CDR3 is CASSPHGGYALYNEQFF. The CDR3 region has the DNA TGTGCCAGCAGCCCTCACGGGGGGTACGCCCTCTACAATGAGCAGTTCTTC.

In DNA form, the CDR3 reads TGCGCCAGCAGTTCCCAGCTGCCGGGAGCGACGAGGTCGGCCAAAAACATTCAGTACTTC. Its protein is CASSSQLPGATRSAKNIQYF. The rearrangement uses TRBV10-1 and TRBJ2-4; D might be TRBD2 (6 bases). The CDR3 contains 20 residues. Germline assignment: CDR1 WNHNN and CDR2 SYGVQD (reference sequence). V was cut by 5 bases and J by 1 base, with 27 bases left in between.